This T cell receptor (beta chain) derives from a study of T-cell reconstitution after alpha-beta-depleted transplantation in children. Study-level results: T-cell counts and diversity were attributed mostly to newly produced T cells one year after transplant.

For TCRbeta, the library was prepared with unique molecular identifiers. TCRdb reprocessed the PCR reads with MiXCR, giving one entry per CDR3 protein. The table records 250,000 to 300,000 distinct CDR3 sequences, approximately 7.3% of them present only once. This clonotype was observed at least ten times. No antigen is known for it. The germline gives CDR1 MDHEN, CDR2 SYDVKM. Trimming took 6 bases from V and 5 from J; bases not matched to a gene: 10. This CDR3 has 14 residues. This TCR was recovered from a female patient aged 2-10 years who had a stem cell transplant for Fanconi anemia, so the T cells may come from the graft donor. The sample here was peripheral blood, taken 360 days after TCRalphabeta/CD19-depleted stem cell transplant. V gene TRBV28 combines with J gene TRBJ2-7; 7 nucleotides agree with TRBD2. In DNA, the CDR3 is TGTGCCAGCAGCCCAGTGGGGGGGATCAACGAGCAGTACGTC. It specifies CASSPVGGINEQYV.